Below are 2 T cell receptor beta chains sequenced from a single sample in a study of early T cells in non-severe SARS-CoV-2 infection. TCRdb processed the 5' RACE reads anew with MiXCR; each CDR3 protein has one entry. The data contain about 83,000 distinct CDR3 sequences, roughly an eighth of them singletons. Sequenced sample: whole blood. The source of these receptors is an adult who was a healthcare worker with PCR-confirmed SARS-CoV-2 infection or an uninfected control (not recorded which).

This clonotype has ten or more counts. The chain links TRBV5-1 to TRBJ2-5; either TRBD1 or TRBD2 may fit D (5 bases each). This CDR3 is 14 amino acids long. CDR1 SGHRS and CDR2 YFSETQ come from the germline V gene. V shed 1 base and J shed 5 bases, with 12 bases lying between them. This chain's CDR3 is CASSLRGVGETQYF. CDR3 in DNA: TGCGCCAGCAGCTTGAGAGGGGTCGGTGAGACCCAGTACTTC.

A few counts support this clonotype. This rearrangement joins TRBV14 to TRBJ2-1, with 9 bases fitting TRBD1. This CDR3 is 14 amino acids long. With 2 bases clipped from V and 12 bases from J, the junction kept 8 bases outside the gene matches. In germline, CDR1 is SGHDN, CDR2 FVKESK. The CDR3 here is CASSQRLQGAGQFF. In nucleotides, the CDR3 is TGTGCCAGCAGCCAACGACTACAGGGGGCTGGGCAGTTCTTC.